The sequence of this TCR beta chain was determined in a study of shared clonotypes between healthy human individuals. Germline V CDR1 and CDR2: SGHVS, FQNEAQ. J lost 3 bases, V lost 3 bases, and 6 bases had no gene match. The CDR3 sequence is 16 residues long. With ten immunoSEQ deep assay plates, unsorted PBMC DNA underwent sequencing. This table comes from immunoSEQ multiplex PCR, and its TCRdb copy is limited to in-frame clones, with some not included. This sample has a few hundred thousand clones, with more than 70% found just once. Sequenced input: PBMCs. The sequence was obtained from a woman aged 40 to 50 in good health. Some clones in this sample may be carry-over from other donors' samples. The genes are TRBV7-8 and TRBJ2-4; TRBD2 matches at 9 bases. CDR3 nucleotide sequence: TGTGCCAGCAGCTTTGGGGCGGGAGGGCTCAAAAACATTCAGTACTTC. Its protein is CASSFGAGGLKNIQYF. The full variable domain, rest sourced from reference TRBV7-8 and TRBJ2-4, is GAGVSQSPRYKVAKRGQDVALRCDPISGHVSLFWYQQALGQGPEFLTYFQNEAQLDKSGLPSDRFFAERPEGSVSTLKIQRTQQEDSAVYLCASSFGAGGLKNIQYFGAGTRLSVL.